This passage covers 23 T cell receptor beta chains from one sample sequenced in a study of human T cells and chemical hapten exposure. Indicated time point: patch test 1, 2 weeks after DPC sensitization. Treatment: therapeutic diphenylcyclopropenone sensitization with weekly scalp DPC. One entry per CDR3 protein, called by TCRdb with MiXCR from the RACE reads. Of 380,000 or so distinct CDR3 sequences listed, nearly 5% are singletons. This material consisted of whole blood, taken in connection with sensitization to the hapten diphenylcyclopropenone (DPC). Source of these receptors: a woman between 50 and 59 years old with alopecia areata. Some clones in this sample may be carry-over from other donors' samples.

The chain uses TRBV2 and TRBJ1-6, with D maybe TRBD1 (5 bases). Per the germline V gene, CDR1 is SNHLY and CDR2 is FYNNEI. The CDR3 consists of 14 residues. V dropped 4 bases and J dropped 9 bases, with 13 bases sitting between them. The CDR3 spells CASSGLGGSSPLHF. The CDR3 DNA reads TGTGCCAGCAGTGGGCTGGGGGGGAGTTCACCCCTCCACTTT.

This clonotype was counted ten times or more. This chain uses TRBV10-3 with TRBJ1-2; no clear D. Trimming shortened V by 7 bases and J by 3 bases, and 12 bases separated the two germline ends. Germline V gene sequence: CDR1 ENHRY, CDR2 SYGVKD. CDR3 length: 13 residues. DNA for the CDR3: TGTGCCATCACCCCAGATATGGACTATGGCTACACCTTC. Protein: CAITPDMDYGYTF.

This clonotype was counted ten times or more. The chain employs TRBV24-1 and TRBJ1-1; 9 nucleotides align to TRBD1. The germline V gene has CDR1 KGHDR and CDR2 SFDVKD. V lost 8 bases and J lost 10; bases outside the gene matches: 7. The CDR3 length is 12 residues. DNA for the CDR3: TGTGCCACCACCGATGCGACAGGGGGAGCTTTCTTT. The encoded protein is CATTDATGGAFF.

The rearrangement uses TRBV28 and TRBJ1-1; possibly TRBD1 for D (6 bases). The CDR3 loop spans 15 amino acids. The germline V and J ends were trimmed by 5 bases and 0 bases, with 13 bases remaining between them. CDR1 MDHEN and CDR2 SYDVKM come from the germline V gene. The CDR3 protein is CASSTGTVLNTEAFF. The CDR3 DNA reads as TGTGCCAGCAGTACAGGGACGGTGCTGAACACTGAAGCTTTCTTT.

This clonotype was seen many times. This chain joins TRBV29-1 and TRBJ2-7; 11 bases align to TRBD2. The V and J ends lost 6 bases and 7 bases, in that order; junction bases with no gene match: 5. CDR1 and CDR2 from the germline V gene are SQVTM and ANQGSEA. The CDR3 contains 12 residues. CDR3 region: CSVSTSGEEQYF. The CDR3 nucleotides read TGCAGCGTCTCGACTAGCGGGGAGGAGCAGTACTTC.

This clonotype was counted at least ten times. This chain connects TRBV28 to TRBJ2-7; D is unclear. CDR1 MDHEN and CDR2 SYDVKM come from the germline V gene. The CDR3 spans 12 residues. With 5 bases removed from V and 4 bases from J, the gap between germline ends came to 9 bases. CDR3 in DNA: TGTGCCAGCAGTATTATCCAATACGAGCAGTACTTC. Amino acids: CASSIIQYEQYF.

In its sample, this clonotype was seen many times. V and J are TRBV7-8 and TRBJ2-5; weak D call: TRBD2 (5 bases). This CDR3 is 14 amino acids long. Germline V gene sequence: CDR1 SGHVS, CDR2 FQNEAQ. V dropped 5 bases and J dropped 2 bases, with 12 bases sitting between them. Written as DNA, the CDR3 is TGTGCCAGCAGCATCGGAGCGGTTCAAGAGACCCAGTACTTC. Its translation is CASSIGAVQETQYF.

This clonotype was counted only a few times. The chain has TRBV5-1 and TRBJ1-5; a weak D match, TRBD1 (5 bases). The CDR3 runs to 17 residues. Trimming removed 0 bases from V and 3 bases from J, with 16 bases in between. The germline V gene encodes CDR1 SGHRS and CDR2 YFSETQ. In nucleotides, the CDR3 is TGCGCCAGCAGCTTGGGCCCTGGGGGTGGTATCAATCAGCCCCAGCATTTT. Translating it yields CASSLGPGGGINQPQHF.

A remark on this clonotype: Germline is not matched at one junction end, which may reflect a read error. The V and J genes are TRBV20-1 and TRBJ1-5; D call uncertain. Germline V gene sequence: CDR1 DFQATT, CDR2 SNEGSKA (reference sequence). This CDR3 region has 12 residues. The CDR3 DNA sequence: TGCGGTGCTAGGAGGAGCAATCAGCCCCAGCATTTT. Translated: CGARRSNQPQHF.

The CDR3 DNA sequence: TGTGCCAGCAGCCCGCTCGGGCTAGCGGACGCAAAGTACTTC. Residues: CASSPLGLADAKYF. V gene TRBV3-1 combines with J gene TRBJ2-5; TRBD2 matches at 7 bases. Germline loops: CDR1 LGHDT, CDR2 YNNKEL (reference sequence). This CDR3 is 14 amino acids long. V lost 4 bases to trimming and J lost 12 bases; unmatched junction nucleotides: 14.

This clonotype was seen many times. The rearrangement joins TRBV27 to TRBJ2-2; TRBD2 aligns across 8 bases. Losses at the gene ends were 4 bases for V and 4 bases for J; bases not matched to a gene: 8. The CDR3 loop spans 16 amino acids. Germline CDR1 is MNHEY and CDR2 is SMNVEV (reference sequence). The CDR3 nucleotides read TGTGCCAGCAGTTACTTACTAGCGGTTAGCACCGGGGAGCTGTTTTTT. It is translated as CASSYLLAVSTGELFF.

The rearrangement links TRBV6-4 to TRBJ1-1; possibly TRBD1 for D (6 bases). Germline V CDR1 and CDR2: MRHNA, SNTAGT. The V end lost 4 bases, the J end lost 4 bases, and 10 bases lay between the germline ends. The CDR3 contains 13 residues. In nucleotides, the CDR3 is TGTGCCAGCAGTGGACAGGCGATCACTGAAGCTTTCTTT. It translates to CASSGQAITEAFF.

This clonotype was observed at least ten times. The chain links TRBV27 to TRBJ1-5, with a weak D call TRBD1 (6 bases). The CDR3 sequence is 15 residues long. The V gene lost 3 bases and the J gene lost 3 bases, with 12 bases spanning the gap. Per the germline V gene, CDR1 is MNHEY and CDR2 is SMNVEV (reference sequence). CDR3 sequence (DNA): TGTGCCAGCAGTTTTCGGGGGGCCGCCAATCAGCCCCAGCATTTT. Protein product: CASSFRGAANQPQHF.

This clonotype was recorded at least ten times. CDR3 protein: CASSPGTLGQETQYF. DNA for the CDR3: TGTGCCAGCTCACCCGGGACGCTAGGGCAAGAGACCCAGTACTTC. V gene TRBV18 combines with J gene TRBJ2-5; possibly TRBD1 or TRBD2 for D (5 bases each). Per the germline V gene, CDR1 is KGHSH and CDR2 is LQKENI. CDR3 size: 15 residues. The V end was cut by 3 bases, the J end by 2 bases, with 13 bases between.

The chain employs TRBV6-6 and TRBJ2-3, with 10 bases lining up with TRBD2. Germline CDR1 MNHNY, CDR2 SVGAGI (reference sequence). J lost 1 base, V lost 6 bases, and 4 bases had no gene match. The CDR3 extends over 15 amino acids. CDR3 sequence (DNA): TGTGCCAGCAGAATTACTAGCGGGGGCACAGATACGCAGTATTTT. It codes for CASRITSGGTDTQYF.

This clonotype was observed at least ten times. This sequence joins TRBV3-1 and TRBJ2-3; D unclear. The CDR3 contains 12 residues. Trimming took off 1 base at V and 5 bases at J, with 4 bases between the two ends. The germline V gene has CDR1 LGHDT and CDR2 YNNKEL (reference sequence). The CDR3 DNA follows: TGTGCCAGCAGCCAAGTGAAAGATACGCAGTATTTT. It encodes CASSQVKDTQYF.

The chain combines TRBV12-3 or TRBV12-4 with TRBJ2-5; D gene uncertain. The CDR3 loop spans 14 amino acids. V lost 2 bases and J lost 1, with 8 bases in between. In DNA, the CDR3 is TGTGCCAGCAGTTTAACCGGTTTCCAAGAGACCCAGTACTTC. Its protein product is CASSLTGFQETQYF.

This clonotype was detected only a few times. One end of the junction is discordant with germline, which a read error may explain. The chain carries TRBV4-2 and TRBJ2-2; 12 nucleotides line up with TRBD1. The CDR3 runs to 17 residues. The germline V gene has CDR1 LGHNA and CDR2 YNFKEQ. The CDR3 region is CASSQDLGQGAGGELFF. DNA for the CDR3: TGTGCCAGCAGTCAAGATCTGGGACAGGGGGCTGGCGGGGAGCTGTTTTTT.

This clonotype appeared many times. The genes are TRBV4-2 and TRBJ2-2; 16 nucleotides match TRBD2. The CDR3 is 19 amino acids. V lost 4 bases, J lost 7 bases, and 12 bases stayed unmatched. Germline values: CDR1 LGHNA, CDR2 YNFKEQ. Here the CDR3 DNA reads TGTGCCAGCAGCCCGGGACTAGCGGGAGGGCCTCGGTTGAGCGGGGAGCTGTTTTTT. This sequence encodes CASSPGLAGGPRLSGELFF.

V gene TRBV7-2 combines with J gene TRBJ2-1, with 10 bases matching TRBD2. V dropped 5 bases and J dropped 2; count of bases not matched to a gene: 6. Looked up from germline, CDR1 is SGHTA and CDR2 is FQGNSA. CDR3 length equals 16 residues. The chain's CDR3 is CASSPNSGRPYNEQFF. CDR3 in DNA: TGTGCCAGCAGCCCGAATAGCGGGAGGCCCTACAATGAGCAGTTCTTC.

The V and J genes are TRBV28 and TRBJ2-7; 7 bases line up with TRBD1. Germline V lookup: CDR1 MDHEN, CDR2 SYDVKM. With 8 bases clipped from V and 2 bases from J, the junction kept 12 bases outside the gene matches. The CDR3 is made up of 15 amino acids. CDR3 DNA sequence: TGTGCCAGCCTCCGCACCAAGGGACAGACCTACGAGCAGTACTTC. Protein product: CASLRTKGQTYEQYF.

This clonotype was found many times. The rearrangement joins TRBV7-8 to TRBJ2-5; D is perhaps TRBD2 (6 bases). The CDR3 consists of 17 residues. Germline CDR1 and CDR2: SGHVS and FQNEAQ. V was cut by 4 bases and J by 3 bases, with 21 bases left in between. The CDR3 sequence: CASSSSFRESVKETQYF. The CDR3 DNA is TGTGCCAGCAGCTCTTCTTTCCGGGAGTCGGTCAAAGAGACCCAGTACTTC.

This clonotype was observed at least ten times. V gene TRBV12-3 or TRBV12-4 combines with J gene TRBJ1-5; possible D gene TRBD1, 5 bases. V lost 4 bases and J lost 7, with 14 bases in between. The CDR3 has 14 residues. DNA of the CDR3: TGTGCCAGCAGTTCCGGGACGTTTGTCCAGCCCCAGCATTTT. Its translation is CASSSGTFVQPQHF.